These 15 T cell receptor beta chains came from one sample sequenced in a study of tissue T cells after allogeneic stem cell transplantation. Assay used: immunoSEQ multiplex PCR; TCRdb lists only in-frame clones, some missing. This table has 3,500 to 4,500 clones, approximately 58% appearing once. The source was tissue from the ileum, collected at autopsy. The receptors were gathered from a male donor aged 60 or over with lung cancer.

This sequence joins TRBV28 and TRBJ2-7; D unclear. Trimming cost V 7 bases and J 3 bases, with 7 bases left between them. The CDR3 is 11 residues long. CDR1 is MDHEN, CDR2 SYDVKM, per germline. The CDR3 DNA is TGTGCCAGCATTAGGGACTACGAGCAGTACTTC. This gives the protein CASIRDYEQYF.

This clone was detected only a few times. This chain connects TRBV5-1 to TRBJ2-7; D remains ambiguous. Germline loops: CDR1 SGHRS, CDR2 YFSETQ. This CDR3 spans 14 amino acids. V was cut by 2 bases and J by 5 bases, with 14 bases left in between. Here the CDR3 reads CASSFGRYDDEQYF. DNA for the CDR3: TGCGCCAGCAGCTTTGGAAGGTACGACGACGAGCAGTACTTC.

A single count supports this clone. The rearrangement joins TRBV19 to TRBJ1-5; possible D gene TRBD1, 6 bases. Trimming removed 1 base at V and 1 base at J, with 8 bases between. The germline V gene encodes CDR1 LNHDA and CDR2 SQIVND (reference sequence). This CDR3 is 15 amino acids long. CDR3 sequence reads: CASSIARGSNQPQHF. CDR3 sequence (DNA): TGTGCCAGTAGTATAGCAAGGGGGAGCAATCAGCCCCAGCATTTT.

This clone qualifies as medium-sized (0.01 to 0.1%). The V gene is TRBV24-1, the J gene TRBJ2-2, with TRBD1 matching over 10 bases. J lost 0 bases, V lost 4 bases, and 4 bases had no gene match. The germline V gene encodes CDR1 KGHDR and CDR2 SFDVKD. The CDR3 runs 17 residues. CDR3 sequence reads: CATSDPGTGANTGELFF. In DNA, the CDR3 is TGTGCCACCAGTGACCCAGGGACAGGGGCGAACACCGGGGAGCTGTTTTTT.

J is TRBJ1-1 and V is TRBV28; TRBD1 is a possible D gene (6 bases). The length of the CDR3 is 15 residues. CDR1 is MDHEN, CDR2 SYDVKM, per germline. This chain's CDR3 is CASYEGGVGFAEAFF. The CDR3 DNA follows: TGTGCTTCATACGAGGGGGGGGTCGGGTTCGCTGAAGCTTTCTTT. Complete variable domain (other parts from reference TRBV28 and TRBJ1-1): DVKVTQSSRYLVKRTGEKVFLECVQDMDHENMFWYRQDPGLGLRLIYFSYDVKMKEKGDIPEGYSVSREKKERFSLILESASTNQTSMYLCASYEGGVGFAEAFFGQGTRLTVV.

V usage is TRBV7-2 and J usage is TRBJ2-7, with a possible D match to TRBD2 (6 bases). The germline V gene has CDR1 SGHTA and CDR2 FQGNSA. With 5 bases removed from V and 2 bases from J, the gap between germline ends came to 10 bases. This CDR3 contains 13 residues. The CDR3 DNA follows: TGTGCCAGCAGCCGCGGGATGCCCTACGAGCAGTACTTC. Translation: CASSRGMPYEQYF. Together with reference TRBV7-2 and TRBJ2-7, the CDR3 gives the full variable domain: GAGVSQSPSNKVTEKGKDVELRCDPISGHTALYWYRQSLGQGLEFLIYFQGNSAPDKSGLPSDRFSAERTGGSVSTLTIQRTQQEDSAVYLCASSRGMPYEQYFGPGTRLTVT.

This clone was counted a few times. In DNA, the CDR3 is TGTGCCAGCAGCACTGGACCGAACCCTGGGAAGACCCAGTACTTC. It is translated as CASSTGPNPGKTQYF. This sequence joins TRBV6-5 and TRBJ2-5; D is ambiguous. The CDR3 sequence is 15 residues long. Trimming stripped 6 bases from V and 6 bases from J, with 20 bases between. Germline CDR1 reads MNHEY; CDR2 reads SVGAGI.

In this sample, this clone is medium-sized. The V and J genes are TRBV4-3 and TRBJ2-3; D may be TRBD1 (5 bases). Germline V gene lookup returns CDR1 LGHNA and CDR2 YSLEER. The V end lost 3 bases, the J end lost 5 bases, and 15 bases lay between the germline ends. CDR3 length: 15 residues. DNA of the CDR3: TGCGCCAGCAGCCAGCAGGGCCGGTTGGGAGATACGCAGTATTTT. This translates into CASSQQGRLGDTQYF.

V and J are TRBV11-2 and TRBJ2-2; no clear D. CDR1 and CDR2 from the germline V gene are SGHAT and FQNNGV. Trimming left V 5 bases short and J 5 bases short, with 9 bases between. There are 13 residues in the CDR3. CDR3 sequence: CASSTYGTGELFF. The DNA of the CDR3 is TGTGCCAGCAGCACCTATGGGACCGGGGAGCTGTTTTTT.

In this sample, this clone turned up a few times. The chain links TRBV7-9 to TRBJ2-7; TRBD1 agrees at 8 bases. This CDR3 has 15 amino acids. Germline-derived CDR1 and CDR2 are SEHNR and FQNEAQ (reference sequence). Losses at the gene ends were 5 bases for V and 6 bases for J; bases not matched to a gene: 12. The CDR3 bases are TGTGCCAGCAGCCCCCGTGGACAGGGAATCTCCGAGCAGTACTTC. Translating gives CASSPRGQGISEQYF. Together with reference TRBV7-9 and TRBJ2-7, the CDR3 gives the full variable domain: DTGVSQNPRHKITKRGQNVTFRCDPISEHNRLYWYRQTLGQGPEFLTYFQNEAQLEKSRLLSDRFSAERPKGSFSTLEIQRTEQGDSAMYLCASSPRGQGISEQYFGPGTRLTVT.

This clone is classed as medium-sized. The chain uses TRBV24-1 and TRBJ1-2, with D perhaps matching TRBD1 (6 bases). Trimming took off 6 bases at V and 2 bases at J, with 18 bases between the two ends. This CDR3 comprises 16 residues. Germline V lookup: CDR1 KGHDR, CDR2 SFDVKD. The CDR3 loop reads CATSSGQRMANYGYTF. Here the CDR3 DNA reads TGTGCCACCAGTTCGGGACAAAGGATGGCCAACTATGGCTACACCTTC.

The J gene is TRBJ2-5, the V gene TRBV30; 8 nucleotides match TRBD1. Germline CDR1 GTSNPN, CDR2 SVGIG (reference sequence). The CDR3 has 14 residues. V shed 2 bases and J 4 bases; nucleotides not matched to a gene: 6. CDR3 sequence reads: CAWSPDREVETQYF. The CDR3 region has the DNA TGTGCCTGGAGTCCGGACAGGGAGGTAGAGACCCAGTACTTC.

This clone was seen a few times. The chain links TRBV5-1 to TRBJ2-1; the D gene is possibly TRBD1 (6 bases). V shed 3 bases and J shed 2 bases, with 12 bases lying between them. The CDR3 loop spans 15 amino acids. Germline V CDR1 and CDR2: SGHRS, YFSETQ. For the CDR3, the DNA is TGCGCCAGCAGCTCCGGACAGCCTCCCTACAATGAGCAGTTCTTC. It encodes CASSSGQPPYNEQFF.

The gene calls are TRBV12-5 and TRBJ2-3, with 7 nucleotides matching TRBD1. The germline CDR1 and CDR2 sequences are LGHNT and FRNRAP. V dropped 6 bases and J dropped 1; count of bases not matched to a gene: 4. The CDR3 runs 14 residues. CDR3 sequence: CASGGQGGTDTQYF. In DNA form, the CDR3 reads TGTGCTAGTGGGGGGCAGGGGGGCACAGATACGCAGTATTTT.

This clone was observed a few times. The chain carries TRBV6-1 and TRBJ1-2, with D unresolved. Trimming took 2 bases from V and 4 from J, leaving 11 bases between them. Germline V gene sequence: CDR1 MNHNS, CDR2 SASEGT. The CDR3 totals 14 residues. DNA of the CDR3: TGTGCCAGCAGTGAAATGGAGGGCCCCTATGGCTACACCTTC. This translates into CASSEMEGPYGYTF.